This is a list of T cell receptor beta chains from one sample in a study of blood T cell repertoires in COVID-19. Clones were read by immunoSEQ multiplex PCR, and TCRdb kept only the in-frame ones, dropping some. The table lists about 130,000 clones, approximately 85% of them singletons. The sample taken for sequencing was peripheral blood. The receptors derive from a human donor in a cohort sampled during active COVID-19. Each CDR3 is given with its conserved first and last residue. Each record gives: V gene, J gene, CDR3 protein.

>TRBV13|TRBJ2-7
CASSTRQETYEQYF
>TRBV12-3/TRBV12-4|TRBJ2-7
CASSSAGAYEQYF
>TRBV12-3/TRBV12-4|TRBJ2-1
CASTGSSYNEQFF
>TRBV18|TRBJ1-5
CASSPDRDQPQHF
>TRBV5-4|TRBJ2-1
CASSLGLAGGDNEQFF
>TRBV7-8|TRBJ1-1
CASSSGGPWAFF
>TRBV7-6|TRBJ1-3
CASSRTGDSGTIYF
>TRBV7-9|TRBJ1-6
CASSLVRAFGDSPLHF
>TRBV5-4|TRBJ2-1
CASSPRGGLYNEQFF
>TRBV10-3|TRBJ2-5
CAISSPGTSGVGETQYF
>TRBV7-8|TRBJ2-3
CASTESGGTYTDTQYF
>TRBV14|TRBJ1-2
CASSQAGWSYTF
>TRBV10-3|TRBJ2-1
CAIGPSGSDNEQFF
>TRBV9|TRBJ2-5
CASTRGAGETQYF
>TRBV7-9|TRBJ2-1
CASSSGLAAVGEQFF
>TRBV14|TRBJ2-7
CASSQRAGTSFHEQYF
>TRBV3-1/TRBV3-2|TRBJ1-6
CASSQGLQGAVNNSPLHF
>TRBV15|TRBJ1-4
CATSPPGQGSEKLFF
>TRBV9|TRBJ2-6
CASSRDRISGANVLTF
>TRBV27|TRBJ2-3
CASSLRGGVDTQYF
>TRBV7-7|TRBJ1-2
CASSLEGQGVIGGYTF
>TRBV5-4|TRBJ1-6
CASSLEHGGGYNSPLHF
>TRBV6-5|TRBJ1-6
CASSYVGAESPLHF
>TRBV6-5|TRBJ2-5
CANTWDSKETQYF
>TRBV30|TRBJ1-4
CAWGGTFNEKLFF
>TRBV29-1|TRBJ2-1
CSVGRGGPYNEQFF
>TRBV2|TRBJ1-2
CASSVRNYGYTF
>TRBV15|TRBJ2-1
CATSRRGDEQFF
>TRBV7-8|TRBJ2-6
CASSLRGTAFSGANVLTF
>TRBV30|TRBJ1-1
CAWSRGIEGEAFF
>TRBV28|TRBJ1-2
CASSLRGRGYTF
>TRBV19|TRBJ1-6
CASSIGRQGLPLHF
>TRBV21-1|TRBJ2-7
CASSRRQGTYEQYF
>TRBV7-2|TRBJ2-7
CASSYRTSVSYEQYF
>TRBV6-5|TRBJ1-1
CASSYWGQFNTEAFF
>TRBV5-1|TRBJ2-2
CASSLGQHTGELFF
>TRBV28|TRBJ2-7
CASSLGGTGLGEQYF
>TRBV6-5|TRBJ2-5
CASGGRGETQYF
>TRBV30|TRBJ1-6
CAWRSGSYNSPLHF
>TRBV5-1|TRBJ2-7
CASSPAGTGISYEQYF
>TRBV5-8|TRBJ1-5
CASSYGQLGQPQHF
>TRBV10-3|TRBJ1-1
CAISAPRGTEAFF
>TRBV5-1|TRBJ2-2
CATSPFYRDRGPEGSGELFF
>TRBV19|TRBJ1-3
CASSSLGQGPIGNTIYF
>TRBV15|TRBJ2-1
CATSAIAGGGIEQFF
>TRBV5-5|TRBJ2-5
CASSLALAGGQETQYF
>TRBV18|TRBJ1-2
CASSTASNYGYTF
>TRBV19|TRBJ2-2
CASSGRLAGELFF